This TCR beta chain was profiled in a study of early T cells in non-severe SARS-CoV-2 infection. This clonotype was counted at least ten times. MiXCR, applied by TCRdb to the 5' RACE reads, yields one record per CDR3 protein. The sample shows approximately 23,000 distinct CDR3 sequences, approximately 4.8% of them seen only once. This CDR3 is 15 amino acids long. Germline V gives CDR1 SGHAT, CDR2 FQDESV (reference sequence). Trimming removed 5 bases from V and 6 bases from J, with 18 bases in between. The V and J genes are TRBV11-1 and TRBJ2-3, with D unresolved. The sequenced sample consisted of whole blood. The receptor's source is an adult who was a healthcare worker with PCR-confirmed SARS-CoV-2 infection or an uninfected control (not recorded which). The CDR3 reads CASSDENRVGDTQYF. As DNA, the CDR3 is TGTGCCAGCAGCGATGAAAACCGAGTTGGGGATACGCAGTATTTT.